This TCR beta chain was sequenced for a study of prognosis after radiotherapy for stage I lung cancer (dated by TCRdb to the early 2020s). Study-wide context: Fewer than 20 stage I NSCLC patients were enrolled in Nanjing, China, between 2018 and January 2019. Newly diagnosed primary stage I lung tumors were found in some 13 patients, while oligometastatic NSCLC after surgical resection of the primary tumor was found in several. Every patient was regarded as medically inoperable, because of comorbidities in about twelve cases and refusal of surgery in over five cases. The cohort comprised fewer than 15 men and 5 or 6 women with a median age of 74.5 years, ranging from roughly 53 to 85 years. Squamous cell carcinoma histology was identified in six to eight patients, and adenocarcinoma histology was identified in about twelve patients. Image-guided IMRT or VMAT was used to deliver SBRT in 3 to 5 fractions at a biologically effective dose of at least 100 Gy. No patient received concurrent therapy alongside SBRT. After SBRT, distant metastases developed in about 20% of the 19 patients at a median of approximately seven months, while the remaining 15 patients had no significant progression. Peripheral blood TCR beta repertoires were profiled in stage I NSCLC patients before and after stereotactic body radiotherapy, and the repertoires were related to distant failure. A total of 40 or so blood samples from roughly 20 patients were sequenced, with one sample obtained before and one obtained after SBRT for each patient. Results and caveats for the whole study, not just this receptor: Differences by metastasis status were reportedly seen in TRBV and TRBJ usage frequencies, involving two V genes at baseline and, after SBRT, nine V genes and two J genes. No adjustment for multiple comparisons was applied to any of the reported P values. Tumor specificity of expanded TCR clones was not determined. Post-SBRT Shannon entropy and its change from baseline were lower in patients who developed distant metastases; baseline Shannon entropy was not associated with metastases. After SBRT, the number of unique TCR clones decreased (median roughly 9,500 before versus some 6,400 after; Wilcoxon paired P=0.011). The study was limited by the small cohort and short follow-up, and independent validation of the study findings is required.

All patients had node-negative disease on CT and PET/CT, and none had a history of other malignancies or had previously received chemotherapy or radiotherapy. At each of the two time points, 6 to 7.5 milliliters of peripheral venous blood were collected into EDTA tubes. PBMCs were isolated by Ficoll-Paque Plus density-gradient centrifugation. Right after collection, samples were placed at -80 degrees C and kept there until analysis. The CDR3 goes from the cysteine to the phenylalanine over 14 residues. The kept DNA is CDR3 alone, 42 bases in frame from the first base. V is trimmed back by 5 bases and J by 2 bases, and the junction contains 3 bases that no gene match accounts for. This clonotype came up many times. Its antigen target is currently unknown. Base quality data are lacking; no much larger clone is found one base away. Two rounds of multiplex PCR were performed to amplify the TCR beta CDR3 region from genomic DNA. The first PCR round used primers specific to each TRBV and TRBJ gene, with sequences filed in Chinese patent CN105087789A. Universal primers were used in the second round of PCR. The Roche High Pure PCR Template Preparation Kit was used to extract genomic DNA from frozen PBMCs. The libraries underwent paired-end sequencing with 151 bp reads on an Illumina HiSeq 3000. In the source study's methods: Raw reads lacking the multiplex PCR primer sequences were removed with CutAdapt. PEAR was used to merge high-quality paired reads into contigs. TRB V, D and J gene segments were assigned to each contig with MiXCR by alignment to reference sequences. CDR3 sequences were clustered by base quality and sequence similarity to remove sequencing errors. Shannon entropy normalized by the natural log of productive TCR sequence number was used as the measure of diversity. Clonality was defined as one minus Shannon entropy divided by the natural log of the number of unique clonotypes. Using the Youden index from ROC curves, the researchers picked the repertoire-metric cut-offs for progression-free survival, and all analyses were carried out in R 3.5.3. The public reads were reanalyzed by TCRdb: fastp trimming at Q25, MiXCR alignment, in-frame beta chains only. Each record represents a unique CDR3 protein, reported with the most common genes and DNA among its rows. These V and J calls originate from TCRdb's pipeline instead of the authors' own analysis. For this sample there are fewer than 40,000 distinct CDR3 sequences; less than 45% appear just once. Around 17% of the sample goes to the ten largest clones.

Sequenced here: PBMCs, sampled before or after stereotactic body radiation therapy (not recorded which). This receptor was taken from a donor of 50 years or more with non-small cell lung cancer. The chain was built from TRBV12-3 or TRBV12-4 and TRBJ1-1; 9 central bases correspond to TRBD1. Here is the DNA: TGTGCCAGCAGTCCGGGACAGGGTAACACTGAAGCTTTCTTT. The encoded protein is CASSPGQGNTEAFF.